Each of the 18 T cell receptor beta chains below was sequenced from the same sample in a study of T cell clones after liver transplantation. The method was immunoSEQ multiplex PCR; TCRdb's version includes in-frame clones alone and lacks a portion of them. The sample yields about 74,000 clones, 75% to 90% seen once. Source: CD4+ T cells from blood, taken before liver transplant. Source of these receptors: a human donor who received a liver transplant.

The chain combines TRBV28 with TRBJ2-1; D may match TRBD1 or TRBD2 (5 bases each). Germline CDR1 and CDR2: MDHEN and SYDVKM. This CDR3 region has 14 residues. Trimming cost V 2 bases and J 5 bases, with 10 bases left between them. The CDR3 region is CASSLGDRDNEQFF. In DNA, the CDR3 is TGTGCCAGCAGTTTAGGGGACCGGGACAATGAGCAGTTCTTC.

V gene TRBV7-9 combines with J gene TRBJ2-1; 8 bases line up with TRBD1. CDR3 size: 11 residues. V shed 4 bases and J 16 bases; nucleotides not matched to a gene: 6. Per the germline V gene, CDR1 is SEHNR and CDR2 is FQNEAQ (reference sequence). This chain's CDR3 is CASSSGQGRFF. CDR3 nucleotide sequence: TGTGCCAGCAGCTCTGGACAGGGTCGCTTCTTC.

The rearrangement uses TRBV2 and TRBJ2-7; D unresolved. The V end was cut by 0 bases, the J end by 3 bases, with 9 bases between. The length of the CDR3 is 14 residues. Germline V gene sequence: CDR1 SNHLY, CDR2 FYNNEI. CDR3 DNA sequence: TGTGCCAGCAGTGAAGCGGGCAGCCGCTACGAGCAGTACTTC. This codes for CASSEAGSRYEQYF. Full variable domain (missing parts from reference TRBV2 and TRBJ2-7): EPEVTQTPSHQVTQMGQEVILRCVPISNHLYFYWYRQILGQKVEFLVSFYNNEISEKSEIFDDQFSVERPDGSNFTLKIRSTKLEDSAMYFCASSEAGSRYEQYFGPGTRLTVT.

The gene calls are TRBV4-1 and TRBJ1-4, with D perhaps TRBD1 (5 bases). V was shortened by 3 bases and J by 4 bases, with 24 bases between the two germline ends. This CDR3 contains 19 residues. Germline V CDR1 and CDR2: MGHRA, YSYEKL. DNA for the CDR3: TGCGCCAGCAGCCAGCCAAGAACCAATCCAGGGTACATTAATGAAAAACTGTTTTTT. Translation gives CASSQPRTNPGYINEKLFF.

The rearrangement uses TRBV19 and TRBJ2-7; D may be TRBD2 (5 bases). Per germline, CDR1 LNHDA and CDR2 SQIVND (reference sequence). Between the trimmed V and J ends, which lost 8 bases and 0 bases, there was a span of 14 bases. This CDR3 comprises 14 residues. The CDR3 loop is CASSPGGGSYEQYF. CDR3 bases: TGTGCCAGTTCCCCAGGTGGAGGCTCCTACGAGCAGTACTTC.

The chain couples TRBV4-3 to TRBJ2-3; D ambiguous. Germline CDR1 is LGHNA and CDR2 is YSLEER. This CDR3 spans 14 amino acids. V lost 4 bases and J lost 0, with 8 bases in between. The CDR3 DNA reads TGCGCCAGCAGCCCCGTCCCTAGCACAGATACGCAGTATTTT. Protein product: CASSPVPSTDTQYF.

This clone appeared a few times. This chain links TRBV10-3 with TRBJ2-3; TRBD2 agrees at 14 bases. The junction had 4 bases not matched to a gene; V was cut back by 2 bases and J by 6 bases. Germline V CDR1 and CDR2: ENHRY, SYGVKD. This CDR3 is built from 16 residues. The CDR3 bases are TGTGCCATCAGTGAGGGGACTAGCGGGAGAGGGGATACGCAGTATTTT. Amino acid sequence: CAISEGTSGRGDTQYF.

This chain uses TRBV10-3 with TRBJ2-3; TRBD2 agrees at 9 bases. CDR3 length: 17 residues. CDR1 and CDR2 (germline): ENHRY, SYGVKD. Trimming took 4 bases from V and 5 from J; bases not matched to a gene: 13. CDR3 nucleotides: TGTGCCATCAGTGGGCCCGGGACTAGCACACGGGGAGATACGCAGTATTTT. This gives the protein CAISGPGTSTRGDTQYF.

The chain employs TRBV5-4 and TRBJ2-1, with TRBD1 matching 9 bases. From germline, CDR1 is SGHNT and CDR2 YYREEE (reference sequence). The CDR3 covers 14 residues. Germline trimming cut 4 bases from V and 6 bases from J; bases unmatched to any gene: 5. The CDR3 bases are TGTGCCAGCAGCACCGGACAGGGGCGCAATGAGCAGTTCTTC. Amino acid sequence: CASSTGQGRNEQFF.

This chain uses TRBV7-8 with TRBJ1-2; 7 bases agree with TRBD1. Looked up from germline, CDR1 is SGHVS and CDR2 is FQNEAQ. The CDR3 is made up of 14 amino acids. V was clipped by 3 bases and J by 4 bases; unmatched bases: 5. The CDR3 DNA is TGTGCCAGCAGCTTCCCAAGGGACAGCTATGGCTACACCTTC. Translating gives CASSFPRDSYGYTF. The full variable domain, its missing parts supplied by reference TRBV7-8 and TRBJ1-2, is GAGVSQSPRYKVAKRGQDVALRCDPISGHVSLFWYQQALGQGPEFLTYFQNEAQLDKSGLPSDRFFAERPEGSVSTLKIQRTQQEDSAVYLCASSFPRDSYGYTFGSGTRLTVV.

This sequence joins TRBV2 and TRBJ1-5, with 8 bases lining up with TRBD1. V lost 8 bases and J lost 9; bases outside the gene matches: 12. The germline CDR1 and CDR2 sequences are SNHLY and FYNNEI. The CDR3 totals 14 residues. CDR3 sequence (DNA): TGTGCCAGCCAAGACAGGGGCGGAGAGGGGCCCCAGCATTTT. It specifies CASQDRGGEGPQHF.

This clone appeared once. The V and J genes are TRBV15 and TRBJ1-5, with 8 bases lining up with TRBD1. V was clipped by 2 bases and J by 7 bases; unmatched bases: 4. Germline V gene sequence: CDR1 LNHNV, CDR2 YYDKDF (reference sequence). The CDR3 has 14 residues. DNA of the CDR3: TGTGCCACCAGCAGACGGACAGGGAAACAGCCCCAGCATTTT. Its translation: CATSRRTGKQPQHF.

The V gene is TRBV4-2, the J gene TRBJ2-1; tentative D call: TRBD2 (7 bases). The germline gives CDR1 LGHNA, CDR2 YNFKEQ. This CDR3 contains 16 residues. V dropped 6 bases and J dropped 2 bases, with 17 bases sitting between them. CDR3 in DNA: TGTGCCAGCAGTAAGAGGGGGGGAGAAACCTACAATGAGCAGTTCTTC. Translating it yields CASSKRGGETYNEQFF.

This sequence joins TRBV7-9 and TRBJ2-3; TRBD1 agrees at 7 bases. The CDR3 has 15 residues. Germline CDR1 SEHNR, CDR2 FQNEAQ (reference sequence). Germline trimming cut 5 bases from V and 0 bases from J; bases unmatched to any gene: 5. Here the CDR3 DNA reads TGTGCCAGCAGCCCCACAGGGGACAGCACAGATACGCAGTATTTT. Translating gives CASSPTGDSTDTQYF.

The chain combines TRBV7-9 with TRBJ2-6; D is uncertain. The CDR3 contains 14 residues. The V gene lost 6 bases and the J gene lost 3 bases, with 9 bases spanning the gap. Per the germline V gene, CDR1 is SEHNR and CDR2 is FQNEAQ (reference sequence). CDR3: CASSSRNGANVLTF. CDR3 in DNA: TGTGCCAGCAGTTCGCGTAATGGGGCCAACGTCCTGACTTTC.

The chain combines TRBV9 with TRBJ2-3; the D gene is possibly TRBD1 (5 bases). The V and J ends lost 2 bases and 3 bases respectively, with 10 bases between them. Germline values: CDR1 SGDLS, CDR2 YYNGEE. CDR3 length equals 14 residues. CDR3 in DNA: TGTGCCAGCAGCGTTTCAGGGTGGACAGATACGCAGTATTTT. As protein: CASSVSGWTDTQYF.

The CDR3 DNA sequence: TGTGCCAGCTTCCTAGCGTTATCCTACGAGCAGTACTTC. Protein: CASFLALSYEQYF. The rearrangement uses TRBV2 and TRBJ2-7, with a tentative D call TRBD2 (6 bases). The CDR3 contains 13 residues. V was pared by 8 bases and J by 1 base, with 12 bases between. The germline V gene has CDR1 SNHLY and CDR2 FYNNEI.

This clone was seen just once. CDR3 protein: CASSTSLAGVPYNEQFF. The CDR3 DNA follows: TGCGCCAGCAGCACCTCACTAGCGGGAGTACCCTACAATGAGCAGTTCTTC. The V and J genes are TRBV5-1 and TRBJ2-1, with TRBD2 matching 11 bases. CDR3 length: 17 residues. V lost 4 bases, J lost 2 bases, and 8 bases stayed unmatched. Germline assignment: CDR1 SGHRS and CDR2 YFSETQ.